This TCR beta chain is from a study of cytomegalovirus exposure and HLA in healthy donors. Germline CDR1 reads MNHNS; CDR2 reads SASEGT. Trimming cost V 4 bases and J 2 bases; bases outside gene matches: 4. This CDR3 spans 15 amino acids. 60 Vbeta and 13 Jbeta primers were used in PCR. Clones were read by immunoSEQ multiplex PCR, and TCRdb kept only the in-frame ones, dropping some. The table lists approximately 150,000 clones, over 60% of them singletons. Sequenced material: PBMCs. The rearrangement joins TRBV6-1 to TRBJ2-2, with 7 nucleotides matching TRBD1. The sequence came from a man between 35 and 55 years old in good health and CMV-seronegative. The CDR3 bases are TGTGCCAGCAGTGTCAGGACAGGCAACACCGGGGAGCTGTTTTTT. As protein: CASSVRTGNTGELFF.